This T cell receptor beta chain came from a study of blood T cell repertoires in COVID-19. Study details: Italy, Spain and the United States were the sources of the convalescent and acute COVID-19 samples. T cells, B-cell-depleted T cells, or PBMCs supplied cDNA or gDNA.

V gave up 1 base and J gave up 1 base, with 11 bases separating them. CDR3 length: 15 residues. Germline V gene lookup returns CDR1 LNHNV and CDR2 YYDKDF (reference sequence). TCRdb keeps only in-frame clones here, not all; method: immunoSEQ multiplex PCR. The table has 35,000 to 50,000 clones, over 75% seen once. Material for sequencing was peripheral blood. The clonotype was recovered from a human donor in a cohort sampled during active COVID-19. The chain carries TRBV15 and TRBJ2-7; no definite D call. The CDR3 DNA is TGTGCCACCAGCAGAGGATCGGCAGGTTCCTACGAGCAGTACTTC. Its translation: CATSRGSAGSYEQYF. Full variable domain (missing parts from reference TRBV15 and TRBJ2-7): DAMVIQNPRYQVTQFGKPVTLSCSQTLNHNVMYWYQQKSSQAPKLLFHYYDKDFNNEADTPDNFQSRRPNTSFCFLDIRSPGLGDTAMYLCATSRGSAGSYEQYFGPGTRLTVT.